These T cell receptor beta chains were read from a single sample in a study of T cell repertoires in cytomegalovirus infection. No antigens are known for them. Via MiXCR, TCRdb re-called the reads, giving one row per CDR3 protein. The sample contains approximately 1,000,000 distinct CDR3 sequences, roughly 30% of which appear only once. The input for sequencing was cultured CD8+ T cells from PBMCs, taken from culture after CMV antigen stimulation. Receptors originate from a human donor in good health (CMV status not recorded). Some clones in this sample may be carry-over from other donors' samples. The CDR3 runs from the conserved cysteine through the conserved F or W. Fields, in order: J gene, CDR3 length, V gene, clone size, D gene, CDR3 protein, CDR3 DNA. D genes are given only for firm matches. Size is stated for part of the rows, as once, few or many counts, or as a class when the clone is expanded.

J: TRBJ1-3
length: 15
V: TRBV2
size: NA
D: NA
CDR3: CASSLHHASGNTIYF
DNA: TGTGCCAGCAGCCTCCACCACGCTTCTGGAAACACCATATATTTT

J: TRBJ2-1
length: 18
V: TRBV28
size: few
D: TRBD1
CDR3: CASSLDPGVGTVYNEQFF
DNA: TGTGCCAGCAGTTTAGATCCTGGAGTGGGGACAGTATACAATGAGCAGTTCTTC

J: TRBJ2-6
length: 13
V: TRBV5-4
size: NA
D: TRBD1
CDR3: CASSLGQGNVLTF
DNA: TGTGCCAGCAGCTTGGGACAGGGTAACGTCCTGACTTTC

J: TRBJ1-2
length: 16
V: TRBV7-2
size: few
D: NA
CDR3: CASSLAPRRAAYGYTF
DNA: TGTGCCAGCAGCTTGGCCCCACGAAGGGCCGCCTATGGCTACACCTTC

J: TRBJ2-1
length: 13
V: TRBV14
size: NA
D: NA
CDR3: CASSHWQGNEQFF
DNA: TGTGCCAGCAGCCATTGGCAGGGCAATGAGCAGTTCTTC

J: TRBJ2-3
length: 13
V: TRBV11-2
size: NA
D: NA
CDR3: CASRTGLGDTQYF
DNA: TGTGCCAGCAGAACAGGGTTAGGAGATACGCAGTATTTT

J: TRBJ2-4
length: 15
V: TRBV6-4
size: many
D: TRBD2
CDR3: CASSEIAGEGNIQYF
DNA: TGTGCCAGCAGTGAAATAGCGGGGGAGGGAAACATTCAGTACTTC

J: TRBJ2-1
length: 15
V: TRBV7-9
size: NA
D: NA
CDR3: CASSFTRGPYNEQFF
DNA: TGTGCCAGCAGCTTCACTCGGGGGCCTTACAATGAGCAGTTCTTC

J: TRBJ1-5
length: 15
V: TRBV12-3/TRBV12-4
size: many
D: TRBD1
CDR3: CASSLGGGYNQPQHF
DNA: TGTGCCAGCAGTTTGGGAGGGGGCTACAATCAGCCCCAGCATTTT

J: TRBJ2-4
length: 14
V: TRBV9
size: NA
D: NA
CDR3: CASSPGDGGNIQYF
DNA: TGTGCCAGCAGCCCCGGGGACGGGGGAAACATTCAGTACTTC

J: TRBJ2-7
length: 14
V: TRBV9
size: NA
D: NA
CDR3: CASSVDPYDYEQYF
DNA: TGTGCCAGCAGCGTAGATCCATACGACTACGAGCAGTACTTC

J: TRBJ1-1
length: 13
V: TRBV7-9
size: few
D: NA
CDR3: CASTFERGTEAFF
DNA: TGTGCCAGCACCTTCGAGAGGGGCACTGAAGCTTTCTTT

J: TRBJ2-7
length: 15
V: TRBV7-9
size: NA
D: NA
CDR3: CASSSGLFSSYEQYF
DNA: TGTGCCAGCAGCTCGGGACTCTTCAGCTCCTACGAGCAGTACTTC

J: TRBJ1-1
length: 12
V: TRBV12-3/TRBV12-4
size: many
D: NA
CDR3: CASSPSDTEAFF
DNA: TGTGCCAGCAGCCCCTCAGACACTGAAGCTTTCTTT

J: TRBJ2-4
length: 13
V: TRBV12-3/TRBV12-4
size: NA
D: NA
CDR3: CASSLRHENIQYF
DNA: TGTGCCAGCAGTTTGCGGCACGAAAACATTCAGTACTTC

J: TRBJ2-3
length: 18
V: TRBV27
size: NA
D: NA
CDR3: CASSLWDPRGGAPDTQYF
DNA: TGTGCCAGCAGTTTATGGGACCCCCGTGGGGGGGCCCCAGATACGCAGTATTTT

J: TRBJ2-1
length: 15
V: TRBV5-1
size: NA
D: NA
CDR3: CASSFRHGDLNEQFF
DNA: TGCGCCAGCAGCTTCCGGCACGGTGACCTAAATGAGCAGTTCTTC

J: TRBJ1-2
length: 15
V: TRBV7-2
size: many
D: NA
CDR3: CASSIHREALYGYTF
DNA: TGTGCCAGCAGCATTCACAGGGAAGCCCTTTATGGCTACACCTTC

J: TRBJ1-1
length: 12
V: TRBV7-9
size: NA
D: TRBD1
CDR3: CASGGDRAEAFF
DNA: TGTGCCAGCGGAGGCGACAGGGCTGAAGCTTTCTTT

J: TRBJ1-2
length: 11
V: TRBV24-1
size: few
D: NA
CDR3: CATAWDYGYTF
DNA: TGTGCCACGGCCTGGGACTATGGCTACACCTTC

J: TRBJ2-1
length: 14
V: TRBV6-8
size: NA
D: NA
CDR3: CASSPSINYNEQFF
DNA: TGTGCCAGCAGTCCTTCTATCAACTACAATGAGCAGTTCTTC

J: TRBJ2-5
length: 14
V: TRBV29-1
size: NA
D: NA
CDR3: CSVVDGGAGETQYF
DNA: TGCAGCGTTGTGGATGGCGGGGCAGGAGAGACCCAGTACTTC

J: TRBJ2-7
length: 13
V: TRBV20-1
size: NA
D: TRBD1
CDR3: CSARNRGYYEQYF
DNA: TGCAGTGCTAGGAACAGGGGGTATTACGAGCAGTACTTC

J: TRBJ2-3
length: 16
V: TRBV19
size: NA
D: NA
CDR3: CASTTIRDGHTDTQYF
DNA: TGTGCCAGTACCACAATCCGGGACGGACACACAGATACGCAGTATTTT

J: TRBJ1-5
length: 17
V: TRBV5-6
size: few
D: TRBD1
CDR3: CASSSIQGENSNQPQHF
DNA: TGTGCCAGCAGCTCCATACAGGGGGAGAATAGCAATCAGCCCCAGCATTTT

J: TRBJ2-1
length: 16
V: TRBV6-5
size: NA
D: TRBD2
CDR3: CASSWTPGGTYNEQFF
DNA: TGTGCCAGCAGTTGGACCCCGGGGGGGACTTACAATGAGCAGTTCTTC

J: TRBJ1-2
length: 14
V: TRBV15
size: NA
D: NA
CDR3: CAGDTLDPNYGYTF
DNA: TGTGCCGGGGACACCCTGGACCCTAACTATGGCTACACCTTC

J: TRBJ2-7
length: 14
V: TRBV7-9
size: NA
D: TRBD2
CDR3: CASSFRGGLYEQYF
DNA: TGTGCCAGCAGCTTCCGGGGGGGCCTCTACGAGCAGTACTTC

J: TRBJ2-1
length: 16
V: TRBV4-2
size: NA
D: TRBD2
CDR3: CASSRFGLAGGNEQFF
DNA: TGTGCCAGCAGCCGATTTGGACTAGCGGGGGGGAATGAGCAGTTCTTC

J: TRBJ2-5
length: 15
V: TRBV19
size: few
D: NA
CDR3: CASSIDLLLQETQYF
DNA: TGTGCCAGTAGTATAGATCTACTCCTCCAAGAGACCCAGTACTTC

J: TRBJ2-1
length: 12
V: TRBV27
size: NA
D: NA
CDR3: CASIGVGDEQFF
DNA: TGTGCCAGCATTGGGGTTGGGGACGAGCAGTTCTTC

J: TRBJ1-3
length: 15
V: TRBV2
size: few
D: NA
CDR3: CASSVDGGTGNTIYF
DNA: TGTGCCAGCAGTGTTGATGGGGGGACTGGAAACACCATATATTTT

J: TRBJ2-1
length: 13
V: TRBV6-6
size: NA
D: NA
CDR3: CASNPGGFDEQFF
DNA: TGTGCCAGCAACCCAGGCGGTTTCGATGAGCAGTTCTTC

J: TRBJ1-4
length: 16
V: TRBV29-1
size: many
D: NA
CDR3: CSVEDLYSKSNEKLFF
DNA: TGCAGCGTTGAAGATCTATACTCCAAGTCTAATGAAAAACTGTTTTTT

J: TRBJ2-4
length: 15
V: TRBV7-9
size: NA
D: NA
CDR3: CASSRGPLAKNIQYF
DNA: TGTGCCAGCAGCCGAGGACCCCTAGCCAAAAACATTCAGTACTTC

J: TRBJ2-5
length: 19
V: TRBV4-1
size: NA
D: TRBD2
CDR3: CASSQVFPGTSGGGETQYF
DNA: TGCGCCAGCAGCCAAGTTTTTCCGGGGACTAGCGGGGGAGGAGAGACCCAGTACTTC

J: TRBJ2-1
length: 17
V: TRBV7-8
size: many
D: TRBD1
CDR3: CASSLAHAGGSNNEQFF
DNA: TGTGCCAGCAGCTTAGCCCATGCAGGGGGTAGCAACAATGAGCAGTTCTTC

J: TRBJ2-7
length: 18
V: TRBV7-6
size: few
D: NA
CDR3: CASSSGREGTGRGYEQYF
DNA: TGTGCCAGCAGCTCGGGTCGAGAAGGGACGGGTCGGGGATACGAGCAGTACTTC

J: TRBJ1-1
length: 14
V: TRBV27
size: few
D: NA
CDR3: CASSYSRGDTEAFF
DNA: TGTGCCAGCAGCTACTCCCGCGGGGACACTGAAGCTTTCTTT

J: TRBJ2-7
length: 15
V: TRBV4-1
size: NA
D: TRBD2
CDR3: CASSVGLAGGLEQYF
DNA: TGCGCCAGCAGCGTCGGCCTAGCGGGGGGGCTCGAGCAGTACTTC

J: TRBJ2-1
length: 16
V: TRBV7-8
size: many
D: NA
CDR3: CASSLGARSPYNEQFF
DNA: TGTGCCAGCAGCTTAGGCGCTAGATCCCCCTACAATGAGCAGTTCTTC

J: TRBJ2-1
length: 11
V: TRBV7-8
size: many
D: NA
CDR3: CASSWVDEQFF
DNA: TGTGCCAGCAGCTGGGTGGATGAGCAGTTCTTC

J: TRBJ1-4
length: 16
V: TRBV27
size: few
D: NA
CDR3: CASSYRGVGTNEKLFF
DNA: TGTGCCAGCAGTTATCGAGGGGTGGGAACTAATGAAAAACTGTTTTTT

J: TRBJ1-2
length: 12
V: TRBV27
size: NA
D: NA
CDR3: CASSSPLTGYTF
DNA: TGTGCCAGCAGTTCCCCGTTAACTGGCTACACCTTC

J: TRBJ2-3
length: 14
V: TRBV12-3/TRBV12-4
size: few
D: TRBD1
CDR3: CASSFRDRGYTQYF
DNA: TGTGCCAGCAGTTTCAGGGACAGGGGATATACGCAGTATTTT

J: TRBJ1-2
length: 15
V: TRBV7-9
size: NA
D: NA
CDR3: CASSPSPRGKYGYTF
DNA: TGTGCCAGCAGCCCCTCCCCGAGGGGGAAGTATGGCTACACCTTC

J: TRBJ1-1
length: 13
V: TRBV7-8
size: many
D: TRBD1
CDR3: CASSWTGYTEAFF
DNA: TGTGCCAGCAGCTGGACAGGGTACACTGAAGCTTTCTTT

J: TRBJ1-2
length: 15
V: TRBV27
size: NA
D: TRBD1
CDR3: CASSPSTGGTYGYTF
DNA: TGTGCCAGCAGTCCCTCGACAGGGGGGACCTATGGCTACACCTTC

J: TRBJ2-7
length: 16
V: TRBV10-3
size: few
D: TRBD1
CDR3: CAISELGDRRTYEQYF
DNA: TGTGCCATCAGTGAGTTGGGGGACAGGCGAACCTACGAGCAGTACTTC

J: TRBJ2-1
length: 11
V: TRBV29-1
size: NA
D: NA
CDR3: CSVEGNLGIFF
DNA: TGCAGCGTTGAAGGCAACCTCGGTATTTTCTTC